The entry below gives a single TCR beta chain sequence along with its context. Assay used: immunoSEQ multiplex PCR; TCRdb lists only in-frame clones, some missing. The profile shows about 170,000 clones, just over 90% of them singletons. The entry originates in a study of control samples from healthy donors and cancer patients. Germline V gene data show CDR1 as SEHNR and CDR2 as FQNEAQ (reference sequence). The CDR3 covers 15 residues. With 5 bases removed from V and 8 bases from J, the gap between germline ends came to 18 bases. The J gene is TRBJ1-4, the V gene TRBV7-9, with D unresolved. The receptor comes from an older woman in good health. The source material was blood. Here the CDR3 reads CASSRGVRTEEKLFF. The DNA for the CDR3 is TGTGCCAGCAGCCGGGGAGTACGGACGGAAGAAAAACTGTTTTTT.